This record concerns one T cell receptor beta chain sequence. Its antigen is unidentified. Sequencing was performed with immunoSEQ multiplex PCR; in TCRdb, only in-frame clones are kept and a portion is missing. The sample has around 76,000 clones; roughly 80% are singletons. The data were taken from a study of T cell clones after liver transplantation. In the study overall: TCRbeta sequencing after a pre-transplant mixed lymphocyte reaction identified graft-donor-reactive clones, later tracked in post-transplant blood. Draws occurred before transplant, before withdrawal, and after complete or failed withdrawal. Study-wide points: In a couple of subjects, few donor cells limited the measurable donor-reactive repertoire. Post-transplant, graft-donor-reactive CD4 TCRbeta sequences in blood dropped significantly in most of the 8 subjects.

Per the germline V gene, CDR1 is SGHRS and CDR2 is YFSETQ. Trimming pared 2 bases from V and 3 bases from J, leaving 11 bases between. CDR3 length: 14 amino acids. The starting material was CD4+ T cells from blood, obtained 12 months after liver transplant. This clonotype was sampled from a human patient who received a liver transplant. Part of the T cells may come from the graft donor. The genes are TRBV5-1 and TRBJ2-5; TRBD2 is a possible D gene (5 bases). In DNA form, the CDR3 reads TGCGCCAGCAGCTTTGGGAGTCGGGAAGAGACCCAGTACTTC. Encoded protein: CASSFGSREETQYF.